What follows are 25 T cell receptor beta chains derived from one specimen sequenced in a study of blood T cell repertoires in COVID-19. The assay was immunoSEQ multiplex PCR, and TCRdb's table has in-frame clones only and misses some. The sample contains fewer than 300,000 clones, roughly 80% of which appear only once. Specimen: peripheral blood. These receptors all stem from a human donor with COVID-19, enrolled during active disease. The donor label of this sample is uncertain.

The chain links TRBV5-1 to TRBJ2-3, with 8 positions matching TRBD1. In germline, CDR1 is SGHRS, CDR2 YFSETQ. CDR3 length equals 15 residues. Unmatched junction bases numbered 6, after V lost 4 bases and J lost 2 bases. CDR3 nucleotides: TGCGCCAGCAGCAGGCGGACAGGGATCACAGATACGCAGTATTTT. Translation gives CASSRRTGITDTQYF. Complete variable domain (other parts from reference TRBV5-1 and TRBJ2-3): KAGVTQTPRYLIKTRGQQVTLSCSPISGHRSVSWYQQTPGQGLQFLFEYFSETQRNKGNFPGRFSGRQFSNSRSEMNVSTLELGDSALYLCASSRRTGITDTQYFGPGTRLTVL.

CDR3 sequence: CASSDSGILDSPLHF. The CDR3 region has the DNA TGTGCCAGCAGCGATTCCGGGATCTTAGATTCACCCCTCCACTTT. V and J are TRBV7-9 and TRBJ1-6; no definite D call. The CDR3 loop spans 15 amino acids. With 5 bases removed from V and 8 bases from J, the gap between germline ends came to 16 bases. Per germline, CDR1 SEHNR and CDR2 FQNEAQ (reference sequence).

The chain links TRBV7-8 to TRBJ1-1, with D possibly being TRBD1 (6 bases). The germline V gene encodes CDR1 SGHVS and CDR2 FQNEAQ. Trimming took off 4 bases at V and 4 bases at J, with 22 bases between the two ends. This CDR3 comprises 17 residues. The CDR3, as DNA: TGTGCCAGCAGCTCAGCCGGCCCTGGGCGAGGGGGCACTGAAGCTTTCTTT. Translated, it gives CASSSAGPGRGGTEAFF. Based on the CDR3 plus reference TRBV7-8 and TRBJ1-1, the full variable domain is GAGVSQSPRYKVAKRGQDVALRCDPISGHVSLFWYQQALGQGPEFLTYFQNEAQLDKSGLPSDRFFAERPEGSVSTLKIQRTQQEDSAVYLCASSSAGPGRGGTEAFFGQGTRLTVV.

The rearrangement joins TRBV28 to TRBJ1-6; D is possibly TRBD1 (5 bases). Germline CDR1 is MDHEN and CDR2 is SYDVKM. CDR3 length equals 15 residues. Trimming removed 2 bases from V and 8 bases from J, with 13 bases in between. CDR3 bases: TGTGCCAGCAGTTTAAGGTCAGGACACTATTCACCCCTCCACTTT. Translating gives CASSLRSGHYSPLHF.

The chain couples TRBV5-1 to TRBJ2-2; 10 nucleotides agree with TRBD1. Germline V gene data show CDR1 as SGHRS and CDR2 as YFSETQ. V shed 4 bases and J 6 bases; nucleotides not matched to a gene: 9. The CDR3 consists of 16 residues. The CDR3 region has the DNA TGCGCCAGCAGCCTGGGACAGGGGAGGAATTCCGGGGAGCTGTTTTTT. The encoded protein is CASSLGQGRNSGELFF.

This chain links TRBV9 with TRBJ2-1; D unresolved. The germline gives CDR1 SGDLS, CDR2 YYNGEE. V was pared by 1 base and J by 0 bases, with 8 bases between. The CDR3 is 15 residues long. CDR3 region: CASSVIVSSYNEQFF. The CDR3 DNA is TGTGCCAGCAGCGTAATAGTGAGCTCCTACAATGAGCAGTTCTTC. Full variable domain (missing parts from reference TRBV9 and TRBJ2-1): DSGVTQTPKHLITATGQRVTLRCSPRSGDLSVYWYQQSLDQGLQFLIQYYNGEERAKGNILERFSAQQFPDLHSELNLSSLELGDSALYFCASSVIVSSYNEQFFGPGTRLTVL.

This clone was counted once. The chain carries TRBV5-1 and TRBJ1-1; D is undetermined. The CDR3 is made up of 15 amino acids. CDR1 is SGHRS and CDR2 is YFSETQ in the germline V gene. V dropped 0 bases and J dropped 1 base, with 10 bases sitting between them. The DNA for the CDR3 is TGCGCCAGCAGCTTGGATACGCTAAGGAACACTGAAGCTTTCTTT. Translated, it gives CASSLDTLRNTEAFF. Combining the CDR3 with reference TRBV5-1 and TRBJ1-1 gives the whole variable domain KAGVTQTPRYLIKTRGQQVTLSCSPISGHRSVSWYQQTPGQGLQFLFEYFSETQRNKGNFPGRFSGRQFSNSRSEMNVSTLELGDSALYLCASSLDTLRNTEAFFGQGTRLTVV.

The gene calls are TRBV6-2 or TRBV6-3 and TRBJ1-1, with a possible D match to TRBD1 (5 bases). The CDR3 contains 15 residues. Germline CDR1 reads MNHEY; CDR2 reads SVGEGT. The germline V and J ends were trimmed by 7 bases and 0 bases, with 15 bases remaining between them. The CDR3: CASTPSRAVNTEAFF. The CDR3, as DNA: TGTGCCAGCACCCCCTCCAGGGCCGTGAACACTGAAGCTTTCTTT.

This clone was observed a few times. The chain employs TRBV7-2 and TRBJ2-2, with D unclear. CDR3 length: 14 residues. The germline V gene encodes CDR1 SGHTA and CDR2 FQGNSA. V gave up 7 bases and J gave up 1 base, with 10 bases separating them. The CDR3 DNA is TGTGCCAGCACCGAACAGCTGAACACCGGGGAGCTGTTTTTT. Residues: CASTEQLNTGELFF.

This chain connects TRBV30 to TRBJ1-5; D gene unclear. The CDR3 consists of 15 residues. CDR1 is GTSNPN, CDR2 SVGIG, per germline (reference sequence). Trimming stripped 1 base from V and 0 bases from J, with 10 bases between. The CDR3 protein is CAWSAGQYSNQPQHF. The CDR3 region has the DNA TGTGCCTGGAGTGCTGGGCAGTATAGCAATCAGCCCCAGCATTTT.

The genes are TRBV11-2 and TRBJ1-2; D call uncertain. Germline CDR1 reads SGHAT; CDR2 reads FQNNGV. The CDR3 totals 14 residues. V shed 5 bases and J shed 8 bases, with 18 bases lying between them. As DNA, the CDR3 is TGTGCCAGCAGCCTATCACTGGCCGCGGAAGGCTACACCTTC. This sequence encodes CASSLSLAAEGYTF.

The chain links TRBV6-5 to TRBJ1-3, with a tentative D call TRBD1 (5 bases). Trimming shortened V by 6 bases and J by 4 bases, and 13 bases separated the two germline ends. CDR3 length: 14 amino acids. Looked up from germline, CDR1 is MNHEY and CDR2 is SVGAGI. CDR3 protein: CASSPGGDGNTIYF. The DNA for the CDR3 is TGTGCCAGCAGCCCCGGGGGTGACGGAAACACCATATATTTT.

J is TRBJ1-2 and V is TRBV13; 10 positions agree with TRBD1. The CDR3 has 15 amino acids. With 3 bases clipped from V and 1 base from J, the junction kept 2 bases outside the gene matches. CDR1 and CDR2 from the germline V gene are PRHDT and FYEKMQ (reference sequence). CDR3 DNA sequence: TGTGCCAGCAGCTTCGGACAGGGGGTTAACTATGGCTACACCTTC. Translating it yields CASSFGQGVNYGYTF.

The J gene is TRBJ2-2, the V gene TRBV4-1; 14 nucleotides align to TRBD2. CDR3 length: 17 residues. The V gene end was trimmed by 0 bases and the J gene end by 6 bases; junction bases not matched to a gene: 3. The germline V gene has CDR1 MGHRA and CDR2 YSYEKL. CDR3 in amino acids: CASSQESGLAGAGELFF. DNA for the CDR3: TGCGCCAGCAGCCAAGAATCGGGACTAGCGGGAGCCGGGGAGCTGTTTTTT.

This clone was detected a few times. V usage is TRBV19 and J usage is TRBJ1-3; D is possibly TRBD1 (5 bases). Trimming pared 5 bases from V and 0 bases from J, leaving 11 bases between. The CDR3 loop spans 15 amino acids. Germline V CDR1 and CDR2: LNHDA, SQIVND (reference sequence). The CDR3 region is CASSPDRPSGNTIYF. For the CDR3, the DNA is TGTGCCAGTAGTCCCGACAGACCCTCTGGAAACACCATATATTTT.

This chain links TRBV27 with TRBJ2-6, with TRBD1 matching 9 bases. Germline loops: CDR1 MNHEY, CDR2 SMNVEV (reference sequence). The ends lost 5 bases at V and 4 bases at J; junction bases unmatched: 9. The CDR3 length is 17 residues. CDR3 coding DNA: TGTGCCAGCAGTACCGGGACAGGGTTTTCCGGGGCCAACGTCCTGACTTTC. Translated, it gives CASSTGTGFSGANVLTF.

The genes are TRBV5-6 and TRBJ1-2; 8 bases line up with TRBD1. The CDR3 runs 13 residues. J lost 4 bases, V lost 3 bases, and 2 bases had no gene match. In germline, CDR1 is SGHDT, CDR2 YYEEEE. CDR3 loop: CASSSQGAYGYTF. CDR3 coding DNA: TGTGCCAGCAGCTCTCAGGGGGCCTATGGCTACACCTTC.

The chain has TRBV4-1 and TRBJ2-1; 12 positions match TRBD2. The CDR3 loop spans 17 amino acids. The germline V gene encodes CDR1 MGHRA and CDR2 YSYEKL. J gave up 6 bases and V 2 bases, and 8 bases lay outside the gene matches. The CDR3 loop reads CASSQYVTSGSPNEQFF. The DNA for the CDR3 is TGCGCCAGCAGCCAATATGTGACTAGCGGGAGTCCCAATGAGCAGTTCTTC.

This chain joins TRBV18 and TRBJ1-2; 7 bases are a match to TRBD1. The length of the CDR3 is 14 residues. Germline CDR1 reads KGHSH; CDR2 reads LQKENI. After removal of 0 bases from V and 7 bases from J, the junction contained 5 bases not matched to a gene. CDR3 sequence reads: CASSPPEAGGGYTF. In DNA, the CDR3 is TGTGCCAGCTCACCACCGGAGGCAGGGGGTGGCTACACCTTC.

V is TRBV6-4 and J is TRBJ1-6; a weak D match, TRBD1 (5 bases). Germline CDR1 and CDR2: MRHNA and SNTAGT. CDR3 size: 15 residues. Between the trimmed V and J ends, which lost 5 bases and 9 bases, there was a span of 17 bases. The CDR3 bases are TGTGCCAGCAGTTCTCAGGGTTACCCTGGTTCACCCCTCCACTTT. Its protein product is CASSSQGYPGSPLHF.

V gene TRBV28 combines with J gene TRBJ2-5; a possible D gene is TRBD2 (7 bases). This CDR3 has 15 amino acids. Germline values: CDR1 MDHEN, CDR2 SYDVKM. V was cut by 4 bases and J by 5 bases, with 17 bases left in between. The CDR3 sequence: CASSSPRGAKETQYF. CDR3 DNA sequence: TGTGCCAGCAGTTCCCCCCGGGGGGCGAAGGAGACCCAGTACTTC. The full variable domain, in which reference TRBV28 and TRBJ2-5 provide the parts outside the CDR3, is DVKVTQSSRYLVKRTGEKVFLECVQDMDHENMFWYRQDPGLGLRLIYFSYDVKMKEKGDIPEGYSVSREKKERFSLILESASTNQTSMYLCASSSPRGAKETQYFGPGTRLLVL.

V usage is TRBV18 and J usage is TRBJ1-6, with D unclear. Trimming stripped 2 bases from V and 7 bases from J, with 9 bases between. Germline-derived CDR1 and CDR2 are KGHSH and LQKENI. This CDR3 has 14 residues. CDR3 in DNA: TGTGCCAGCTCACCATGGGAGAGAAATTCACCCCTCCACTTT. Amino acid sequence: CASSPWERNSPLHF. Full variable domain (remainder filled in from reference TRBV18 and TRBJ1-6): NAGVMQNPRHLVRRRGQEARLRCSPMKGHSHVYWYRQLPEEGLKFMVYLQKENIIDESGMPKERFSAEFPKEGPSILRIQQVVRGDSAAYFCASSPWERNSPLHFGNGTRLTVT.

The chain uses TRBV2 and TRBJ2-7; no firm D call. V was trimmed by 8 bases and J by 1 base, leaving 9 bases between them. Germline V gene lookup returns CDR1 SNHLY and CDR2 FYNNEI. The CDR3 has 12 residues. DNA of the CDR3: TGTGCCAGCCGGTACAGTTCCTACGAGCAGTACTTC. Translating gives CASRYSSYEQYF.

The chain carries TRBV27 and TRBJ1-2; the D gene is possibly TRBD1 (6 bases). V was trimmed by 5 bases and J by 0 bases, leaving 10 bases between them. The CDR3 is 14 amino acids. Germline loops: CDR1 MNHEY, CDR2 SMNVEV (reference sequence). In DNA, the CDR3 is TGTGCCAGCAGTCGGGGGGGCACTAACTATGGCTACACCTTC. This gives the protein CASSRGGTNYGYTF.

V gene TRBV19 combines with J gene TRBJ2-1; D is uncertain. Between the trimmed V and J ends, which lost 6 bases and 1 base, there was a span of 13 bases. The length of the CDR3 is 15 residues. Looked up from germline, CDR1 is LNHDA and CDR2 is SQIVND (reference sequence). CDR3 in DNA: TGTGCCAGTAGACAAACTACCGCATCCTACAATGAGCAGTTCTTC. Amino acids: CASRQTTASYNEQFF.